These T cell receptor beta chains were read from a single sample in a study of blood T cell repertoires in COVID-19. This table comes from immunoSEQ multiplex PCR, and its TCRdb copy is limited to in-frame clones, with some not included. Among some 130,000 clones, around 88% were seen once, and the ten largest hold 9% to 12%. Sequenced sample: peripheral blood. These receptors all stem from a middle-aged man with acute or convalescent COVID-19. Both conserved end residues are part of each CDR3. D genes are given only for firm matches. Rows may omit the clone size; those that give it use once, few, many or a size class.

V	size	D	J	DNA	CDR3
TRBV5-4	NA	NA	TRBJ2-7	TGTGCCAGCAGCTTGGGGCAGGGTGCAAGGCAGTACTTC	CASSLGQGARQYF
TRBV7-2	NA	TRBD1	TRBJ1-4	TGTGCCAGCAGCCCAAGACAGGGCCGGGAAAAACTGTTTTTT	CASSPRQGREKLFF
TRBV6-5	NA	NA	TRBJ1-2	TGTGCCACCTCGATTGGGGGCTTTAACTATGGCTACACCTTC	CATSIGGFNYGYTF
TRBV5-1	NA	TRBD1	TRBJ1-6	TGCGCCAGCAGCCGACAGGGAGAGACCTATAATTCACCCCTCCACTTT	CASSRQGETYNSPLHF
TRBV6-6	NA	TRBD1	TRBJ1-2	TGTGCCAGCAGCTCGCCGACAGGGTCTGGCTTTGTGGGCTACACCTTC	CASSSPTGSGFVGYTF
TRBV2	few	TRBD1	TRBJ1-1	TGTGCCAGCAGGGGACAGCCGAACACTGAAGCTTTCTTT	CASRGQPNTEAFF
TRBV19	NA	TRBD1	TRBJ2-1	TGTGCCAGTAGTACCGACAGGGAAGCGGCCTTGGAGCAGTTCTTC	CASSTDREAALEQFF
TRBV25-1	once	NA	TRBJ1-1	TGTGCCAGCAGTGACCCTTTGAACACTGAAGCTTTCTTT	CASSDPLNTEAFF
TRBV6-4	NA	TRBD1	TRBJ1-1	TGTGCCAGCAGTGCGACAGGGGACACTGAAGCTTTCTTT	CASSATGDTEAFF
TRBV28	NA	TRBD1	TRBJ1-5	TGTGCCAGCAGTGACGGACAGGGGGCGGTTTCGCCCCAGCATTTT	CASSDGQGAVSPQHF
TRBV6-5	NA	TRBD1	TRBJ1-1	TGTGCCAGCAGTTTCAGGGGGCAGGCTGAAGCTTTCTTT	CASSFRGQAEAFF
TRBV28	NA	NA	TRBJ2-1	TGTGCCAGCAGCCAGCCAAGAAGGGGCTGGGACAATGAGCAGTTCTTC	CASSQPRRGWDNEQFF
TRBV5-1	once	NA	TRBJ1-4	TGCGCCAGCAGCCGCAATCCAGGTGAAAAACTGTTTTTT	CASSRNPGEKLFF
TRBV12-3/TRBV12-4	NA	NA	TRBJ1-1	TGTGCCAGCAGTTTCGCGGCGAGCACTGAAGCTTTCTTT	CASSFAASTEAFF
TRBV5-1	NA	TRBD1	TRBJ1-5	TGCGCCAGCAGCTTGGAGGGGGCTGGCAATCAGCCCCAGCATTTT	CASSLEGAGNQPQHF
TRBV16	NA	NA	TRBJ1-5	TGTGCCAGCAGCCCAGGGCATCAGCCCCAGCATTTT	CASSPGHQPQHF
TRBV11-2	NA	TRBD1	TRBJ2-1	TGTGCCAGCAGCGCAGACAGGGGGTACAATGAGCAGTTCTTC	CASSADRGYNEQFF
TRBV28	NA	NA	TRBJ1-4	TGTGCCAGCAGTTTTAGCACTAATGAAAAACTGTTTTTT	CASSFSTNEKLFF
TRBV3-1/TRBV3-2	once	TRBD1	TRBJ2-5	TGTGCCAGCAGCCCTTCGGACAGGGTTTTTCGAGAGACCCAGTACTTC	CASSPSDRVFRETQYF
TRBV27	once	NA	TRBJ2-1	TGTGCCAGCATGACTGCGGCAGCGCTTTACAATGAGCAGTTCTTC	CASMTAAALYNEQFF
TRBV9	NA	TRBD1	TRBJ2-3	TGTGCCAGCATCAGAGGACAGGGCGACACAGATACGCAGTATTTT	CASIRGQGDTDTQYF
TRBV27	NA	NA	TRBJ2-5	TGTGCCAGCAGTACTATCAGCCCGCGAGAGACCCAGTACTTC	CASSTISPRETQYF
TRBV2	NA	NA	TRBJ1-1	TGTGCCAGCAGTATGCAGGTGATGAACACTGAAGCTTTCTTT	CASSMQVMNTEAFF
TRBV4-1	NA	TRBD1	TRBJ1-6	TGCGCCAGCAGCCAAGATTGGTGGAGGGGGCGGCCCCAGACCCTCCACTTT	CASSQDWWRGRPQTLHF
TRBV6-4	NA	NA	TRBJ1-5	TGTGCCAGCAGTGGGGCCTGGCACAATCAGCCCCAGCATTTT	CASSGAWHNQPQHF
TRBV10-1	NA	NA	TRBJ1-1	TGCGCCAGCACTCCCGGGACAACGAACACTGAAGCTTTCTTT	CASTPGTTNTEAFF
TRBV28	once	NA	TRBJ2-3	TGTGCCAGCAGTTTAGGGTATGGAGGGGTCGCAGATACGCAGTATTTT	CASSLGYGGVADTQYF
TRBV30	NA	NA	TRBJ1-1	TGTGCCTGGAGTGCCCAATTCTACAGGGATGTTGAAGCTTTCTTT	CAWSAQFYRDVEAFF
TRBV2	NA	TRBD2	TRBJ2-7	TGTGCCAGCAGTAGTAGCGGGAGCTCCTACGAGCAGTACTTC	CASSSSGSSYEQYF
TRBV7-9	NA	NA	TRBJ1-1	TGTGCCAGCAGCTTAGGAGTCGGGGTGGGGATAGGAGCTTTCTTT	CASSLGVGVGIGAFF
TRBV9	NA	NA	TRBJ1-3	TGTGCCAGCAGCGTAGGAGGAAGGTGGGACACCATATATTTT	CASSVGGRWDTIYF
TRBV4-1	NA	TRBD1	TRBJ1-1	TGCGCCAGCAGCCACCGGGACAGCTCCCAAAAACCTGAAGCTTTCTTT	CASSHRDSSQKPEAFF
TRBV13	NA	NA	TRBJ2-7	TGTGCCAGCAGCCCGCGGGACAGCTACTACGAGCAGTACTTC	CASSPRDSYYEQYF
TRBV29-1	NA	TRBD1	TRBJ1-3	TGCAGCGTTGAACGGGACAGGGGTGGAAACACCATATATTTT	CSVERDRGGNTIYF
TRBV7-9	NA	TRBD1	TRBJ1-1	TGTGCCAGCAGCTACCCCCGACAGGGGGCTCTTGACACTGAAGCTTTCTTT	CASSYPRQGALDTEAFF
TRBV21-1	NA	NA	TRBJ2-2	TGTGCCAGCAGCATACCGACTAGCGGATCAGCCGGGGAGCTGTTTTTT	CASSIPTSGSAGELFF
TRBV2	NA	TRBD2	TRBJ2-1	TGTGCCAGCAGAAGGACTAGCGGGATGTACAATGAGCAGTTCTTC	CASRRTSGMYNEQFF